Shown below are 3 T cell receptor beta chains from a single sample sequenced in a study of T cell responses to AZD1222 COVID-19 vaccine. Sequencing was performed with immunoSEQ multiplex PCR; in TCRdb, only in-frame clones are kept and a portion is missing. The table has about 100,000 clones, around 90% seen once. The source material was peripheral blood, sampled on day 0 of AZD1222 vaccination. The receptors come from an adult in good health.

This clone was recorded once. The V gene is TRBV7-9, the J gene TRBJ1-2; 9 nucleotides align to TRBD1. After removal of 5 bases from V and 7 bases from J, the junction contained 5 bases not matched to a gene. The CDR3 runs 13 residues. CDR1 and CDR2 (germline): SEHNR, FQNEAQ (reference sequence). CDR3 in DNA: TGTGCCAGCAGCACCTGGGACAGGGCTGGCTACACCTTC. This gives the protein CASSTWDRAGYTF.

V gene TRBV9 combines with J gene TRBJ1-2, with D hard to call. CDR3 length: 14 amino acids. V shed 3 bases and J shed 2 bases, with 11 bases lying between them. From germline, CDR1 is SGDLS and CDR2 YYNGEE. DNA of the CDR3: TGTGCCAGCAGCGCTCCCGACACGAACTATGGCTACACCTTC. As protein: CASSAPDTNYGYTF.

The V call is TRBV14, the J call TRBJ1-2, with D possibly matching TRBD1 (6 bases). Germline CDR1 and CDR2: SGHDN and FVKESK. CDR3 size: 14 residues. The V gene lost 1 base and the J gene lost 7 bases, with 13 bases spanning the gap. CDR3 protein: CASSQVSARGGYTF. DNA of the CDR3: TGTGCCAGCAGCCAAGTAAGCGCCAGGGGTGGCTACACCTTC.